This TCR beta chain stems from a study of immune evolution from preneoplasia to lung adenocarcinoma. Overall study findings and caveats: Later-stage lesions seemingly showed higher T cell density and diversity than normal lung.

Histologic diagnosis was independently verified by two lung pathologists. Sequenced by immunoSEQ multiplex PCR; TCRdb stores in-frame clones only, minus some. The table records around 16,000 clones, 75% to 90% of them present only once. Concerning this clone itself: Antigen unknown.

Trimming cost V 5 bases and J 2 bases, with 19 bases left between them. The CDR3 is 17 residues long. Germline CDR1 reads SGHVS; CDR2 reads FNYEAQ. The TCR originated in a person aged 70 to 85 with invasive lung adenocarcinoma. Sequenced: FFPE invasive lung adenocarcinoma tissue. The chain has TRBV7-6 and TRBJ1-3; D unclear. As DNA, the CDR3 is TGTGCCAGCAGCCCCTCCTCTGGTGGAGTAGCTGGAAACACCATATATTTT. Protein sequence: CASSPSSGGVAGNTIYF.